The present T cell receptor (beta chain) was sequenced within a study of T cells in Graves' hyperthyroidism and ophthalmopathy. Amplification yielded TCR beta CDR3 regions, with RNA transcripts as the source. During a first-round RT-PCR of the TCR CDR3, the HTBI primer set was used. One entry per CDR3 protein, called by TCRdb with MiXCR from the multiplex PCR reads. The top ten clones hold about two fifths of a sample with 490,000 or so distinct CDR3 sequences, over 45% of them seen once. The CDR3 length is 12 residues. Trimming left V 6 bases short and J 5 bases short, with 10 bases between. This clonotype was counted ten times or more.

Source material: peripheral blood or thyroid tissue (not recorded which). V usage is TRBV12-3 or TRBV12-4 and J usage is TRBJ1-2; D not resolved. The TCR originated in an adult woman with Graves' disease, either hyperthyroidism or ophthalmopathy (not recorded which). The CDR3 sequence is CASSLRAYGYTF. As DNA, the CDR3 is TGTGCCAGCAGCTTACGGGCTTATGGCTACACCTTC.